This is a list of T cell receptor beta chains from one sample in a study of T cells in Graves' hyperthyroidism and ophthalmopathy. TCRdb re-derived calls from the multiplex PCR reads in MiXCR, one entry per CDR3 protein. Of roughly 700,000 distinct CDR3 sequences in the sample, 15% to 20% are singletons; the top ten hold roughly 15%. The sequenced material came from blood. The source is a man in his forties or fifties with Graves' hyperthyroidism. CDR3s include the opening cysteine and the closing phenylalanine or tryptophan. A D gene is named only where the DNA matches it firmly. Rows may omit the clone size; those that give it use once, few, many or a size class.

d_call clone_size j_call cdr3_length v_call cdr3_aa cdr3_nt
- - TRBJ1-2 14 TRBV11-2 CASSFEVSTYGYTF TGTGCCAGCAGCTTCGAGGTGTCGACCTATGGCTACACCTTC
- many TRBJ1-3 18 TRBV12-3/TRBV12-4 CASSPMGLRNSHGNTIYF TGTGCCAGCAGTCCCATGGGGTTGAGAAACAGCCATGGAAACACCATATATTTT
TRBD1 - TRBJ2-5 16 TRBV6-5 CASSYSVQGARETQYF TGTGCCAGCAGTTACTCGGTGCAGGGGGCGAGAGAGACCCAGTACTTC
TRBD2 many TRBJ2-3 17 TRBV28 CASSFMTSGSGTDTQYF TGTGCCAGCAGTTTCATGACTAGCGGGAGCGGCACAGATACGCAGTATTTT
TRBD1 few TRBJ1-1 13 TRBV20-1 CSAYGGRGTEAFF TGCAGTGCCTATGGGGGCAGGGGGACTGAAGCTTTCTTT
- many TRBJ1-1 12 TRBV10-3 CATRSGEFSAFF TGTGCCACCCGAAGTGGGGAATTTAGTGCTTTCTTT
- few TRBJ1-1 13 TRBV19 CASSTSMNTEAFF TGTGCCAGTAGCACCTCGATGAACACTGAAGCTTTCTTT
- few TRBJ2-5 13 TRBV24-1 CATSDVGLETQYF TGTGCCACCAGTGACGTGGGTTTGGAGACCCAGTACTTC
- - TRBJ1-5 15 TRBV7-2 CASSARQGSDQPQHF TGTGCCAGCAGCGCCAGGCAAGGGTCGGATCAGCCCCAGCATTTT
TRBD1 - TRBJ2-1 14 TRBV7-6 CASSHWTGLNEQFF TGTGCCAGCAGCCATTGGACAGGGTTGAATGAGCAGTTCTTC
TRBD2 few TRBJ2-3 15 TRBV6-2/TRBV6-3 CASRLAGASTDTQYF TGTGCCAGCAGATTAGCGGGAGCCAGCACAGATACGCAGTATTTT
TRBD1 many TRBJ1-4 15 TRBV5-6 CASRLGTGLNEKLFF TGTGCCAGCAGACTGGGGACAGGGCTTAATGAAAAACTGTTTTTT
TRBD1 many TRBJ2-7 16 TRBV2 CASRLTLQGSPYEQYF TGTGCCAGCAGGTTGACTTTACAGGGGTCCCCTTACGAGCAGTACTTC
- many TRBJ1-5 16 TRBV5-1 CASSLGPESSGQPQHF TGCGCCAGCAGCTTGGGCCCAGAGTCTAGCGGACAGCCCCAGCATTTT
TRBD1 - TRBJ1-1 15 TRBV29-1 CSAHGGQLMNTEAFF TGCAGCGCCCATGGGGGACAGCTGATGAACACTGAAGCTTTCTTT
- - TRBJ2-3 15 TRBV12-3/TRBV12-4 CASSYPGHSTDTQYF TGTGCCAGCAGTTACCCGGGACACAGCACAGATACGCAGTATTTT
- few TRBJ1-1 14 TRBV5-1 CASSQRTSNTEAFF TGCGCCAGCAGCCAACGGACTTCGAACACTGAAGCTTTCTTT
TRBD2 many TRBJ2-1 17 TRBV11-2 CASSLGARTSSYNEQFF TGTGCCAGCAGCTTAGGCGCTAGGACTAGCTCCTACAATGAGCAGTTCTTC
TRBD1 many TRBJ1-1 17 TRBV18 CASSPTRSFRGITEAFF TGTGCCAGCTCACCAACGCGTAGCTTCAGGGGGATCACTGAAGCTTTCTTT
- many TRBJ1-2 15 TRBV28 CASSLLAEIYHGYTF TGTGCCAGCAGTTTATTGGCAGAAATTTACCATGGCTACACCTTC
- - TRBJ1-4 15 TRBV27 CASSFGRSGDEKLFF TGTGCCAGCAGTTTTGGCCGTTCGGGTGATGAAAAACTGTTTTTT
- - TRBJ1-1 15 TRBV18 CASSPPGTLNTEAFF TGTGCCAGCTCACCACCCGGGACTCTGAACACTGAAGCTTTCTTT
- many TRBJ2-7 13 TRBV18 CASSGQGQHEQYF TGTGCCAGCTCAGGTCAGGGGCAACACGAGCAGTACTTC
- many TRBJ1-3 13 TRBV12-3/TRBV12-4 CASTLNSGNTIYF TGTGCCAGCACGTTGAACTCTGGAAACACCATATATTTT
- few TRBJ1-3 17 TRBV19 CASSIAGRQYSGNTIYF TGTGCCAGTAGTATAGCCGGACGACAGTACTCTGGAAACACCATATATTTT
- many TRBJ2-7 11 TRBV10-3 CAISNRYEQYF TGTGCCATCAGTAACCGGTACGAGCAGTACTTC
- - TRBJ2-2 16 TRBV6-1 CASSEIDRRGTGELFF TGTGCCAGCAGTGAAATCGACCGACGGGGGACCGGGGAGCTGTTTTTT
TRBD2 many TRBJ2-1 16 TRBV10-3 CAISEWREGANNEQFF TGTGCCATCAGTGAATGGCGGGAGGGGGCCAACAATGAGCAGTTCTTC
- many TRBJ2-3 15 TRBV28 CASSLSVIGTDTQYF TGTGCCAGCAGTCTTAGCGTCATAGGCACAGATACGCAGTATTTT
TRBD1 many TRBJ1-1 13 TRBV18 CATGQGGLTEAFF TGTGCCACCGGACAGGGGGGGTTGACTGAAGCTTTCTTT
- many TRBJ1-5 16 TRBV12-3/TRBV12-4 CASSLGGERGNQPQHF TGTGCCAGCAGTTTAGGGGGGGAACGGGGCAATCAGCCCCAGCATTTT
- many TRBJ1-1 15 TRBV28 CASSPIGRRNTEAFF TGTGCCAGCAGTCCTATAGGGCGCAGGAACACTGAAGCTTTCTTT
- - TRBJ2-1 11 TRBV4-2 CVSSQGARQFF TGTGTCAGCAGCCAAGGAGCGAGGCAGTTCTTC
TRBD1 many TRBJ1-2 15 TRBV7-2 CASSGRDRGNYGYTF TGTGCCAGCAGCGGCCGGGACAGGGGCAACTATGGCTACACCTTC
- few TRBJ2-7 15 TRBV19 CASSPDSYVTYEQYF TGTGCCAGTAGTCCCGACTCCTACGTGACCTACGAGCAGTACTTC
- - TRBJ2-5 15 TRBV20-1 CSARGLALFQETQYF TGCAGTGCTAGAGGTCTAGCGCTTTTCCAAGAGACCCAGTACTTC
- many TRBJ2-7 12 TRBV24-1 CATSDQVGEQYF TGTGCCACCAGTGACCAGGTGGGCGAGCAGTACTTC
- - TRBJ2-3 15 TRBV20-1 CSARDPQRPTDTQYF TGCAGTGCTAGAGATCCCCAGCGGCCCACAGATACGCAGTATTTT
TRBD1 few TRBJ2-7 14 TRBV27 CASSFVTGNHEQYF TGTGCCAGCAGTTTTGTGACAGGGAACCACGAGCAGTACTTC
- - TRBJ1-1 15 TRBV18 CASSPKIQGWTEAFF TGTGCCAGCTCACCGAAGATACAGGGATGGACTGAAGCTTTCTTT
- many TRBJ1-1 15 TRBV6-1 CASTFNGPLGTEAFF TGTGCCAGCACCTTCAACGGGCCGTTGGGCACTGAAGCTTTCTTT
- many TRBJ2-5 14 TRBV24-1 CATSDISGPETQYF TGTGCCACCAGTGATATTAGCGGTCCAGAGACCCAGTACTTC
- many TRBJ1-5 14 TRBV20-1 CSASGWRSNQPQHF TGCAGTGCTAGCGGGTGGAGAAGCAATCAGCCCCAGCATTTT